The 32 T cell receptor beta chains below come from one sample, sequenced in a study of blood T cell repertoires in COVID-19. Repertoires were generated with immunoSEQ multiplex PCR, while TCRdb's copy carries only in-frame clones and drops some. The sample lists about 300,000 clones, about 81% occurring once. Sequenced sample: peripheral blood. All receptors derive from a human donor with COVID-19, enrolled during active disease. The donor label of this sample is uncertain.

The V and J genes are TRBV7-2 and TRBJ2-6; a possible D gene is TRBD1 (5 bases). Germline values: CDR1 SGHTA, CDR2 FQGNSA. V gave up 6 bases and J gave up 4 bases, with 10 bases separating them. The CDR3 covers 14 residues. The CDR3: CASSLRAGANVLTF. The CDR3 region has the DNA TGTGCCAGCAGTCTCAGGGCCGGGGCCAACGTCCTGACTTTC. Full variable domain (rest looked up from reference TRBV7-2 and TRBJ2-6): GAGVSQSPSNKVTEKGKDVELRCDPISGHTALYWYRQSLGQGLEFLIYFQGNSAPDKSGLPSDRFSAERTGGSVSTLTIQRTQQEDSAVYLCASSLRAGANVLTFGAGSRLTVL.

The chain couples TRBV6-6 to TRBJ1-5, with 7 bases aligning to TRBD1. This CDR3 has 16 residues. Germline trimming cut 4 bases from V and 2 bases from J; bases unmatched to any gene: 8. Germline lookup yields CDR1 MNHNY and CDR2 SVGAGI (reference sequence). The CDR3 protein is CASSLTGWDGNQPQHF. The DNA of the CDR3 is TGTGCCAGCAGTTTGACAGGGTGGGACGGCAATCAGCCCCAGCATTTT.

CDR3 coding DNA: TGTGCCAGCAGCTTACGGGCCGGGGAGCTGTTTTTT. Translation: CASSLRAGELFF. The gene calls are TRBV11-3 and TRBJ2-2; D is undetermined. This CDR3 is built from 12 residues. V gave up 2 bases and J gave up 6 bases, with 4 bases separating them. CDR1 and CDR2 (germline): SGHNT, YENEEA.

J is TRBJ2-1 and V is TRBV5-1; 11 bases agree with TRBD1. The trim removed 4 bases at V and 6 bases at J, leaving 6 bases unmatched. The CDR3 loop spans 15 amino acids. Looked up from germline, CDR1 is SGHRS and CDR2 is YFSETQ. The CDR3 sequence: CASSAGTGGINEQFF. The CDR3 nucleotides read TGCGCCAGCAGCGCCGGGACAGGGGGGATCAATGAGCAGTTCTTC. The entire variable domain, with the rest obtained from reference TRBV5-1 and TRBJ2-1, is as follows: KAGVTQTPRYLIKTRGQQVTLSCSPISGHRSVSWYQQTPGQGLQFLFEYFSETQRNKGNFPGRFSGRQFSNSRSEMNVSTLELGDSALYLCASSAGTGGINEQFFGPGTRLTVL.

This chain joins TRBV24-1 and TRBJ2-5; the match to TRBD1 covers 8 bases. The junction had 6 bases not matched to a gene; V was cut back by 3 bases and J by 4 bases. CDR3 size: 15 residues. CDR1 KGHDR and CDR2 SFDVKD come from the germline V gene. The CDR3 sequence: CATSDPRGLGETQYF. The CDR3 nucleotides are TGTGCCACCAGTGATCCCAGGGGGCTAGGAGAGACCCAGTACTTC.

The genes are TRBV28 and TRBJ1-1; D might be TRBD1 (5 bases). The V and J ends lost 6 bases and 4 bases respectively, with 9 bases between them. This CDR3 is built from 12 residues. Germline values: CDR1 MDHEN, CDR2 SYDVKM. The CDR3 sequence is CASRWGVTEAFF. In nucleotides, the CDR3 is TGTGCCAGCAGATGGGGGGTCACTGAAGCTTTCTTT. Full variable domain (missing parts from reference TRBV28 and TRBJ1-1): DVKVTQSSRYLVKRTGEKVFLECVQDMDHENMFWYRQDPGLGLRLIYFSYDVKMKEKGDIPEGYSVSREKKERFSLILESASTNQTSMYLCASRWGVTEAFFGQGTRLTVV.

For this clone: Other DNA sequences in the sample encode the same CDR3. The chain employs TRBV5-4 and TRBJ2-5; 8 bases line up with TRBD1. Looked up from germline, CDR1 is SGHNT and CDR2 is YYREEE (reference sequence). The CDR3 sequence is 15 residues long. After removal of 2 bases from V and 1 base from J, the junction contained 4 bases not matched to a gene. As DNA, the CDR3 is TGTGCCAGCAGCTTCGACAGGGGTTTCCAAGAGACCCAGTACTTC. Encoded protein: CASSFDRGFQETQYF.

The CDR3 bases are TGTGCCAGCAGCTTATGGACCGGGGGTTCCTCCTCTGGAAACACCATATATTTT. It specifies CASSLWTGGSSSGNTIYF. This chain joins TRBV7-9 and TRBJ1-3; D perhaps matches TRBD1 (5 bases). V lost 2 bases and J 0 bases, leaving 17 bases between the germline ends. Germline loops: CDR1 SEHNR, CDR2 FQNEAQ (reference sequence). The CDR3 extends over 18 amino acids.

The chain uses TRBV3-1 (or the pseudogene TRBV3-2) and TRBJ1-1, with D possibly matching TRBD1 (5 bases). Between the trimmed V and J ends, which lost 1 base and 6 bases, there was a span of 12 bases. The CDR3 length is 14 residues. The germline CDR1 and CDR2 sequences are LGHDT and YNNKEL (reference sequence). The chain's CDR3 is CASSQARGYAEAFF. CDR3 in DNA: TGTGCCAGCAGCCAAGCTAGGGGTTACGCTGAAGCTTTCTTT.

The J gene is TRBJ1-1, the V gene TRBV28, with 11 positions matching TRBD1. CDR3 length equals 14 residues. V was pared by 7 bases and J by 7 bases, with 8 bases of the junction left unmatched. Germline CDR1 is MDHEN and CDR2 is SYDVKM. The CDR3 loop is CASIPRTGGDEAFF. In DNA form, the CDR3 reads TGTGCCAGCATCCCGAGGACAGGGGGCGATGAAGCTTTCTTT.

In its sample, this clone was seen many times. The V gene is TRBV5-5, the J gene TRBJ2-2; 8 nucleotides align to TRBD2. The trim removed 2 bases at V and 4 bases at J, leaving 4 bases unmatched. The CDR3 covers 15 residues. Per the germline V gene, CDR1 is SGHKS and CDR2 is YYEKEE (reference sequence). The CDR3 loop is CASSLSAGATGELFF. CDR3 DNA sequence: TGTGCCAGCAGCTTATCAGCGGGAGCCACCGGGGAGCTGTTTTTT.

This clone showed up just once. The rearrangement joins TRBV27 to TRBJ2-5, with 11 bases identical to TRBD2. Germline V gene data show CDR1 as MNHEY and CDR2 as SMNVEV (reference sequence). V was pared by 4 bases and J by 2 bases, with 6 bases of the junction left unmatched. This CDR3 is built from 16 residues. The DNA of the CDR3 is TGTGCCAGCAGTTCTCCTAGCGGGAGGCAACAAGAGACCCAGTACTTC. Protein product: CASSSPSGRQQETQYF.

The rearrangement links TRBV27 to TRBJ1-2, with TRBD1 identical over 8 bases. Trimming cost V 5 bases and J 8 bases; bases outside gene matches: 7. CDR3 size: 13 residues. Germline CDR1 and CDR2: MNHEY and SMNVEV (reference sequence). The CDR3 loop is CASSPRTGWGYTF. The CDR3 bases are TGTGCCAGCAGTCCCAGGACAGGGTGGGGCTACACCTTC.

This clone was observed a few times. The rearrangement links TRBV7-9 to TRBJ2-6; 10 bases are shared with TRBD1. V lost 5 bases to trimming and J lost 0 bases; unmatched junction nucleotides: 7. This CDR3 has 18 amino acids. Germline-derived CDR1 and CDR2 are SEHNR and FQNEAQ (reference sequence). This CDR3 reads CASSPRDRGPSGANVLTF. For the CDR3, the DNA is TGTGCCAGCAGCCCCCGGGACAGGGGCCCCTCTGGGGCCAACGTCCTGACTTTC.

This chain joins TRBV27 and TRBJ2-5; D is possibly TRBD2 (5 bases). The V end was cut by 6 bases, the J end by 1 base, with 9 bases between. The CDR3 contains 13 residues. The germline V gene encodes CDR1 MNHEY and CDR2 SMNVEV (reference sequence). This chain's CDR3 is CASSPGGQETQYF. The CDR3 bases are TGTGCCAGCAGCCCCGGAGGCCAAGAGACCCAGTACTTC.

Only one count was recorded for this clone. The chain employs TRBV9 and TRBJ2-7; 8 bases are shared with TRBD2. Germline-derived CDR1 and CDR2 are SGDLS and YYNGEE. This CDR3 comprises 17 residues. Trimming at V came to 4 bases and at J to 5 bases, leaving 17 bases not matched to a gene. The CDR3 spells CASSSGLTSGPRDEQYF. CDR3 nucleotides: TGTGCCAGCAGCTCTGGGCTTACTAGCGGACCCCGGGACGAGCAGTACTTC. Combining the CDR3 with reference TRBV9 and TRBJ2-7 gives the whole variable domain DSGVTQTPKHLITATGQRVTLRCSPRSGDLSVYWYQQSLDQGLQFLIQYYNGEERAKGNILERFSAQQFPDLHSELNLSSLELGDSALYFCASSSGLTSGPRDEQYFGPGTRLTVT.

The chain uses TRBV6-2 or TRBV6-3 and TRBJ2-3; the D is unclear. Per germline, CDR1 MNHEY and CDR2 SVGEGT. This CDR3 has 14 residues. V lost 2 bases and J lost 6, with 12 bases in between. CDR3 in DNA: TGTGCCAGCAGTTACGGCTCGCCCTCGGATACGCAGTATTTT. It encodes CASSYGSPSDTQYF.

This clone was seen once. The CDR3, as DNA: TGTGCCAGCAGTTTCCGGAGAGAAGGGCCCCAGCATTTT. Protein: CASSFRREGPQHF. The J gene is TRBJ1-5, the V gene TRBV12-3 or TRBV12-4; D uncertain. This CDR3 has 13 amino acids. With 3 bases removed from V and 9 bases from J, the gap between germline ends came to 12 bases.

The chain couples TRBV30 to TRBJ1-2; 7 bases agree with TRBD1. Germline V CDR1 and CDR2: GTSNPN, SVGIG (reference sequence). The trim removed 3 bases at V and 2 bases at J, leaving 6 bases unmatched. CDR3 length: 14 amino acids. This CDR3 reads CAWSGQGDNYGYTF. The CDR3 DNA is TGTGCCTGGAGCGGGCAGGGGGACAACTATGGCTACACCTTC.

J is TRBJ2-7 and V is TRBV13; TRBD1 matches at 10 bases. Germline CDR1 and CDR2: PRHDT and FYEKMQ (reference sequence). There are 16 residues in the CDR3. The trim removed 6 bases at V and 5 bases at J, leaving 13 bases unmatched. The CDR3 is CASRTGTGAYGNEQYF. In DNA form, the CDR3 reads TGTGCCAGCAGAACCGGGACAGGGGCCTATGGAAACGAGCAGTACTTC.

Turning to this clone: The junction and the germline gene differ at one end; a read error may be behind it. The chain recombines TRBV7-7 with TRBJ2-5; a weak D match, TRBD2 (5 bases). Germline V gene sequence: CDR1 SSHAT, CDR2 FNYEAQ (reference sequence). CDR3 length: 13 residues. The CDR3, as DNA: TGTGCTAGCAGTCGGGATTTCCAAGAGACCCAGTACTTC. This sequence encodes CASSRDFQETQYF. Supplemented by reference TRBV7-7 and TRBJ2-5, the full variable domain reads GAGVSQSPRYKVTKRGQDVTLRCDPISSHATLYWYQQALGQGPEFLTYFNYEAQPDKSGLPSDRFSAERPEGSISTLTIQRTEQRDSAMYRCASSRDFQETQYFGPGTRLLVL.

This chain joins TRBV7-2 and TRBJ2-5; 9 nucleotides match TRBD1. Per the germline V gene, CDR1 is SGHTA and CDR2 is FQGNSA. The CDR3 runs to 15 residues. V lost 5 bases, J lost 4 bases, and 8 bases stayed unmatched. CDR3: CASSQLTTGGETQYF. For the CDR3, the DNA is TGTGCCAGCAGCCAACTTACGACAGGGGGAGAGACCCAGTACTTC.

This chain uses TRBV19 with TRBJ2-7, with 7 nucleotides matching TRBD1. V shed 6 bases, J shed 7 bases, and the junction held 18 bases outside the gene matches. The germline CDR1 and CDR2 sequences are LNHDA and SQIVND (reference sequence). The CDR3 loop spans 16 amino acids. The CDR3 is CASSRPLGTSGGEQYF. The DNA of the CDR3 is TGTGCCAGTAGCCGACCTCTCGGGACCTCAGGGGGAGAGCAGTACTTC.

The rearrangement uses TRBV6-5 and TRBJ1-1; D is undetermined. Germline CDR1 reads MNHEY; CDR2 reads SVGAGI. V was cut by 0 bases and J by 4 bases, with 6 bases left in between. CDR3 length: 13 amino acids. The CDR3 region is CASSYSPSTEAFF. The CDR3 nucleotides read TGTGCCAGCAGTTACTCGCCGAGCACTGAAGCTTTCTTT.

This clone was found once. The chain's CDR3 is CASSPLDRTSYNEQFF. DNA of the CDR3: TGTGCCAGCTCACCGTTAGACAGGACCTCCTACAATGAGCAGTTCTTC. The chain links TRBV18 to TRBJ2-1; weak D call: TRBD1 (6 bases). The CDR3 is 16 amino acids. Per the germline V gene, CDR1 is KGHSH and CDR2 is LQKENI. Trimming stripped 3 bases from V and 0 bases from J, with 12 bases between.

The chain combines TRBV5-4 with TRBJ2-3; 11 nucleotides agree with TRBD2. Germline lookup yields CDR1 SGHNT and CDR2 YYREEE (reference sequence). This CDR3 contains 17 residues. Trimming took 9 bases from V and 3 from J; bases not matched to a gene: 15. The CDR3 loop reads CATGRQNSGRGTDTQYF. CDR3 in DNA: TGTGCCACCGGGAGACAAAATAGCGGGAGGGGGACAGATACGCAGTATTTT.

V usage is TRBV4-3 and J usage is TRBJ2-1; 7 nucleotides match TRBD1. Germline CDR1 and CDR2: LGHNA and YSLEER. The CDR3 length is 15 residues. Trimming took 0 bases from V and 7 from J; bases not matched to a gene: 6. The CDR3 is CASSQDRGRGNEQFF. The CDR3 DNA sequence: TGCGCCAGCAGCCAAGATCGTGGCAGGGGGAATGAGCAGTTCTTC.

The chain couples TRBV28 to TRBJ1-2, with D possibly being TRBD1 (5 bases). Trimming removed 6 bases at V and 8 bases at J, with 19 bases between. Germline-derived CDR1 and CDR2 are MDHEN and SYDVKM. This CDR3 has 14 residues. CDR3: CASSPGTLRRGYTF. The CDR3 nucleotides read TGTGCCAGCAGCCCTGGGACTTTAAGGAGAGGCTACACCTTC.

The chain combines TRBV5-6 with TRBJ1-1; D ambiguous. This CDR3 is built from 14 residues. V lost 4 bases and J lost 0, with 10 bases in between. Per the germline V gene, CDR1 is SGHDT and CDR2 is YYEEEE. In DNA form, the CDR3 reads TGTGCCAGCAGCCGCGGTTCGATGAACACTGAAGCTTTCTTT. It is translated as CASSRGSMNTEAFF. Combining the CDR3 with reference TRBV5-6 and TRBJ1-1 gives the whole variable domain DAGVTQSPTHLIKTRGQQVTLRCSPKSGHDTVSWYQQALGQGPQFIFQYYEEEERQRGNFPDRFSGHQFPNYSSELNVNALLLGDSALYLCASSRGSMNTEAFFGQGTRLTVV.

The rearrangement uses TRBV11-2 and TRBJ1-1; no clear D gene. The CDR3 covers 12 residues. The V gene's germline CDR1 is SGHAT and CDR2 FQNNGV. The V end was cut by 5 bases, the J end by 5 bases, with 9 bases between. Here the CDR3 reads CASSTQWTEAFF. CDR3 nucleotides: TGTGCCAGCAGCACACAGTGGACTGAAGCTTTCTTT.

This chain links TRBV18 with TRBJ2-3; 7 bases line up with TRBD2. With V trimmed by 4 bases and J by 0 bases, 13 bases remained unmatched. The germline gives CDR1 KGHSH, CDR2 LQKENI. The CDR3 is 18 amino acids. CDR3: CASSRAGDFPLSTDTQYF. CDR3 nucleotide sequence: TGTGCCAGCTCACGGGCGGGGGACTTCCCTTTGAGCACAGATACGCAGTATTTT.

The rearrangement uses TRBV5-1 and TRBJ2-1, with TRBD2 identical over 13 bases. Trimming at V came to 0 bases and at J to 10 bases, leaving 7 bases not matched to a gene. CDR3 length equals 16 residues. CDR1 is SGHRS and CDR2 is YFSETQ in the germline V gene. This chain's CDR3 is CASSLGTSGRGREQFF. For the CDR3, the DNA is TGCGCCAGCAGCTTGGGAACTAGCGGGAGGGGGCGGGAGCAGTTCTTC. Combining the CDR3 with reference TRBV5-1 and TRBJ2-1 gives the whole variable domain KAGVTQTPRYLIKTRGQQVTLSCSPISGHRSVSWYQQTPGQGLQFLFEYFSETQRNKGNFPGRFSGRQFSNSRSEMNVSTLELGDSALYLCASSLGTSGRGREQFFGPGTRLTVL.